Listed below are T cell receptor beta chains from one sample, sequenced in a study of human T cells and chemical hapten exposure. TCRdb re-derived calls from the RACE reads in MiXCR, one entry per CDR3 protein. This sample has some 89,000 distinct CDR3 sequences, with approximately 10% found just once. This specimen was whole blood, taken in connection with sensitization to the hapten diphenylcyclopropenone (DPC). The receptors shown here come from a woman younger than 45 with alopecia areata. Some clones in this sample may be carry-over from other donors' samples. CDR3s include the opening cysteine and the closing phenylalanine or tryptophan. The order of the fields is clone size, D gene, V gene, J gene, CDR3 length, CDR3 protein, CDR3 DNA. The D gene is left open where the match is weak. Clone size appears in some rows only: once, few, many, or a class for an expanded clone.

clone size: -; D gene: -; V gene: TRBV11-3; J gene: TRBJ1-4; CDR3 length: 15; CDR3 protein: CASSLGGSGYEKLFF; CDR3 DNA: TGTGCCAGCAGCTTAGGCGGATCGGGATACGAAAAACTGTTTTTT
clone size: many; D gene: TRBD1; V gene: TRBV5-5; J gene: TRBJ1-2; CDR3 length: 16; CDR3 protein: CASSHQSGTGSNGYTF; CDR3 DNA: TGTGCCAGCAGCCATCAATCCGGGACAGGGAGTAATGGCTACACCTTC
clone size: many; D gene: -; V gene: TRBV15; J gene: TRBJ2-7; CDR3 length: 15; CDR3 protein: CATSRDLNGISEQYF; CDR3 DNA: TGTGCCACCAGCAGAGATCTAAACGGGATAAGCGAGCAGTACTTC
clone size: many; D gene: -; V gene: TRBV6-6; J gene: TRBJ2-2; CDR3 length: 14; CDR3 protein: CASSYPDPLAELFF; CDR3 DNA: TGTGCCAGCAGTTACCCCGACCCACTAGCCGAGCTGTTTTTT
clone size: few; D gene: -; V gene: TRBV12-5; J gene: TRBJ1-1; CDR3 length: 12; CDR3 protein: CASGLENTEAFF; CDR3 DNA: TGTGCTAGTGGTTTGGAGAACACTGAAGCTTTCTTT
clone size: many; D gene: TRBD1; V gene: TRBV20-1; J gene: TRBJ2-7; CDR3 length: 15; CDR3 protein: CSATTIRQGMYEQYF; CDR3 DNA: TGCAGTGCCACGACCATACGACAGGGGATGTACGAGCAGTACTTC
clone size: many; D gene: -; V gene: TRBV4-3; J gene: TRBJ1-4; CDR3 length: 15; CDR3 protein: CASSQDGGADEKLFF; CDR3 DNA: TGCGCCAGCAGCCAAGATGGAGGGGCGGATGAAAAACTGTTTTTT
clone size: many; D gene: -; V gene: TRBV10-3; J gene: TRBJ1-1; CDR3 length: 12; CDR3 protein: CAISTEGPEAFF; CDR3 DNA: TGTGCCATCAGTACAGAGGGCCCTGAAGCTTTCTTT
clone size: few; D gene: -; V gene: TRBV7-2; J gene: TRBJ1-1; CDR3 length: 13; CDR3 protein: CASSSTLRGVAFF; CDR3 DNA: TGTGCCAGCAGCTCCACCCTCCGGGGGGTGGCTTTCTTT
clone size: -; D gene: TRBD1; V gene: TRBV20-1; J gene: TRBJ1-2; CDR3 length: 14; CDR3 protein: CSAVPGQGPYGYTF; CDR3 DNA: TGCAGTGCGGTCCCGGGACAGGGTCCCTATGGCTACACCTTC
clone size: few; D gene: -; V gene: TRBV21-1; J gene: TRBJ1-3; CDR3 length: 17; CDR3 protein: CASSKVTGEGEGNTIYF; CDR3 DNA: TGTGCCAGCAGCAAAGTTACAGGGGAAGGGGAAGGAAACACCATATATTTT
clone size: -; D gene: TRBD1; V gene: TRBV9; J gene: TRBJ1-1; CDR3 length: 14; CDR3 protein: CASSTGTGRTEAFF; CDR3 DNA: TGTGCCAGCAGTACCGGGACAGGTCGAACTGAAGCTTTCTTT
clone size: many; D gene: TRBD1; V gene: TRBV2; J gene: TRBJ1-2; CDR3 length: 15; CDR3 protein: CASKFAGGAIYGYTF; CDR3 DNA: TGTGCCAGCAAGTTCGCAGGGGGGGCGATCTATGGCTACACCTTC
clone size: many; D gene: -; V gene: TRBV10-3; J gene: TRBJ2-5; CDR3 length: 13; CDR3 protein: CAISVGLGETQYF; CDR3 DNA: TGTGCCATCAGTGTGGGTTTGGGAGAGACCCAGTACTTC
clone size: many; D gene: -; V gene: TRBV12-3/TRBV12-4; J gene: TRBJ1-2; CDR3 length: 15; CDR3 protein: CASSLGGQGVYGYTF; CDR3 DNA: TGTGCCAGCAGTTTAGGGGGGCAGGGAGTCTATGGCTACACCTTC
clone size: many; D gene: TRBD1; V gene: TRBV30; J gene: TRBJ2-2; CDR3 length: 16; CDR3 protein: CAWSGPGQGRTGELFF; CDR3 DNA: TGTGCCTGGAGTGGACCCGGACAGGGAAGGACCGGGGAGCTGTTTTTT
clone size: many; D gene: -; V gene: TRBV30; J gene: TRBJ1-1; CDR3 length: 11; CDR3 protein: CAWSHRDEAFF; CDR3 DNA: TGTGCCTGGAGTCACAGGGATGAAGCTTTCTTT
clone size: many; D gene: -; V gene: TRBV7-9; J gene: TRBJ2-1; CDR3 length: 14; CDR3 protein: CASSAGSDYNEQFF; CDR3 DNA: TGTGCCAGCAGCGCCGGTTCCGACTACAATGAGCAGTTCTTC
clone size: many; D gene: -; V gene: TRBV4-3; J gene: TRBJ2-1; CDR3 length: 17; CDR3 protein: CASSLIPPPEAYNEQFF; CDR3 DNA: TGCGCCAGCAGCCTCATACCCCCTCCGGAGGCCTACAATGAGCAGTTCTTC
clone size: many; D gene: -; V gene: TRBV9; J gene: TRBJ1-1; CDR3 length: 14; CDR3 protein: CASSVPHANTEAFF; CDR3 DNA: TGTGCCAGCAGCGTGCCACACGCGAACACTGAAGCTTTCTTT
clone size: few; D gene: -; V gene: TRBV4-3; J gene: TRBJ2-3; CDR3 length: 15; CDR3 protein: CASSQVWKSADTQYF; CDR3 DNA: TGCGCCAGCAGCCAAGTTTGGAAAAGCGCAGATACGCAGTATTTT
clone size: many; D gene: -; V gene: TRBV5-5; J gene: TRBJ2-7; CDR3 length: 17; CDR3 protein: CASSLSPSRGAGYEQYF; CDR3 DNA: TGTGCCAGCAGCTTGTCCCCCTCACGAGGGGCAGGGTACGAGCAGTACTTC
clone size: few; D gene: -; V gene: TRBV20-1; J gene: TRBJ2-5; CDR3 length: 14; CDR3 protein: CSASQASARETQYF; CDR3 DNA: TGCAGTGCTAGTCAGGCCTCAGCGAGGGAGACCCAGTACTTC
clone size: many; D gene: -; V gene: TRBV3-1; J gene: TRBJ1-1; CDR3 length: 14; CDR3 protein: CASSPRNRPTEAFF; CDR3 DNA: TGTGCCAGCAGCCCCCGGAACCGCCCCACTGAAGCTTTCTTT
clone size: many; D gene: TRBD1; V gene: TRBV6-6; J gene: TRBJ2-7; CDR3 length: 16; CDR3 protein: CASSYSSAGGPYEQYF; CDR3 DNA: TGTGCCAGCAGTTACTCGTCCGCAGGGGGCCCCTACGAGCAGTACTTC
clone size: few; D gene: TRBD1; V gene: TRBV6-5; J gene: TRBJ1-2; CDR3 length: 19; CDR3 protein: CASSYYSSSGGITNYGYTF; CDR3 DNA: TGTGCCAGCAGTTACTATTCCAGCTCAGGGGGTATCACTAACTATGGCTACACCTTC
clone size: many; D gene: TRBD1; V gene: TRBV28; J gene: TRBJ1-6; CDR3 length: 15; CDR3 protein: CASSIDRAGNSPLHF; CDR3 DNA: TGTGCCAGCAGTATCGACAGGGCCGGTAATTCACCCCTCCACTTT
clone size: many; D gene: TRBD1; V gene: TRBV29-1; J gene: TRBJ2-3; CDR3 length: 14; CDR3 protein: CSTRTGPSTDTQYF; CDR3 DNA: TGCAGCACCAGGACAGGACCTAGCACAGATACGCAGTATTTT
clone size: few; D gene: -; V gene: TRBV6-2/TRBV6-3; J gene: TRBJ2-5; CDR3 length: 14; CDR3 protein: CASSYAGLEETQYF; CDR3 DNA: TGTGCCAGCAGTTACGCGGGACTCGAAGAGACCCAGTACTTC
clone size: many; D gene: TRBD1; V gene: TRBV12-3/TRBV12-4; J gene: TRBJ1-1; CDR3 length: 14; CDR3 protein: CASRTGAGGTEAFF; CDR3 DNA: TGTGCCAGCAGAACTGGGGCAGGGGGCACTGAAGCTTTCTTT
clone size: many; D gene: -; V gene: TRBV5-1; J gene: TRBJ1-6; CDR3 length: 14; CDR3 protein: CASSLLQKNSPLHF; CDR3 DNA: TGCGCCAGCAGCTTGCTACAGAAGAATTCACCCCTCCACTTT
clone size: -; D gene: TRBD2; V gene: TRBV7-2; J gene: TRBJ2-5; CDR3 length: 13; CDR3 protein: CASKPGGGETQYF; CDR3 DNA: TGTGCCAGCAAGCCGGGAGGCGGAGAGACCCAGTACTTC
clone size: many; D gene: -; V gene: TRBV7-8; J gene: TRBJ2-3; CDR3 length: 16; CDR3 protein: CASSLANLARPAAQYF; CDR3 DNA: TGTGCCAGCAGCTTAGCGAATCTAGCCCGCCCAGCGGCGCAGTATTTT
clone size: -; D gene: TRBD1; V gene: TRBV5-4; J gene: TRBJ1-4; CDR3 length: 13; CDR3 protein: CASSLQGQAKLFF; CDR3 DNA: TGTGCCAGCAGCTTGCAGGGACAGGCCAAGCTGTTTTTT
clone size: many; D gene: TRBD1; V gene: TRBV30; J gene: TRBJ2-1; CDR3 length: 14; CDR3 protein: CAWTFWTGENEQFF; CDR3 DNA: TGTGCCTGGACGTTTTGGACAGGGGAAAATGAGCAGTTCTTC
clone size: many; D gene: TRBD2; V gene: TRBV5-1; J gene: TRBJ2-5; CDR3 length: 16; CDR3 protein: CASSPGAGGPGETQYF; CDR3 DNA: TGCGCCAGCAGCCCGGGAGCGGGGGGGCCAGGAGAGACCCAGTACTTC
clone size: many; D gene: -; V gene: TRBV6-2/TRBV6-3; J gene: TRBJ2-7; CDR3 length: 11; CDR3 protein: CASSYLDEQYF; CDR3 DNA: TGTGCCAGCAGTTACTTGGACGAGCAGTACTTC
clone size: -; D gene: -; V gene: TRBV29-1; J gene: TRBJ2-5; CDR3 length: 10; CDR3 protein: CSVVAETQYF; CDR3 DNA: TGCAGCGTTGTTGCGGAGACCCAGTACTTC
clone size: many; D gene: TRBD2; V gene: TRBV7-7; J gene: TRBJ2-3; CDR3 length: 15; CDR3 protein: CASSPAGGGTDTQYF; CDR3 DNA: TGTGCTAGCAGTCCCGCCGGGGGGGGCACAGATACGCAGTATTTT
clone size: many; D gene: -; V gene: TRBV2; J gene: TRBJ2-1; CDR3 length: 16; CDR3 protein: CASSEESLAIGDEQFF; CDR3 DNA: TGTGCCAGCAGTGAAGAGTCTCTAGCAATCGGCGATGAGCAGTTCTTC
clone size: many; D gene: TRBD1; V gene: TRBV9; J gene: TRBJ1-1; CDR3 length: 13; CDR3 protein: CASSRTGRTEAFF; CDR3 DNA: TGTGCCAGCAGCCGGACAGGGAGAACTGAAGCTTTCTTT
clone size: few; D gene: TRBD1; V gene: TRBV29-1; J gene: TRBJ1-1; CDR3 length: 14; CDR3 protein: CSVEGPGGGTEAFF; CDR3 DNA: TGCAGCGTTGAAGGCCCAGGGGGCGGGACTGAAGCTTTCTTT
clone size: many; D gene: -; V gene: TRBV12-3/TRBV12-4; J gene: TRBJ1-1; CDR3 length: 12; CDR3 protein: CASSLTKAEAFF; CDR3 DNA: TGTGCCAGCAGTTTAACGAAGGCTGAAGCTTTCTTT
clone size: few; D gene: TRBD1; V gene: TRBV29-1; J gene: TRBJ1-1; CDR3 length: 14; CDR3 protein: CSVDEYRQGPEAFF; CDR3 DNA: TGCAGCGTTGACGAGTACCGACAGGGGCCAGAAGCTTTCTTT
clone size: many; D gene: -; V gene: TRBV6-2/TRBV6-3; J gene: TRBJ1-5; CDR3 length: 15; CDR3 protein: CASSTLTPSNQPQHF; CDR3 DNA: TGTGCCAGCAGTACCCTGACCCCGAGCAATCAGCCCCAGCATTTT
clone size: many; D gene: -; V gene: TRBV6-2/TRBV6-3; J gene: TRBJ2-7; CDR3 length: 12; CDR3 protein: CASSRDTYEQYF; CDR3 DNA: TGTGCCAGCAGCAGAGATACCTACGAGCAGTACTTC
clone size: few; D gene: TRBD1; V gene: TRBV5-1; J gene: TRBJ1-2; CDR3 length: 14; CDR3 protein: CASSLEGQGLGYTF; CDR3 DNA: TGCGCCAGCAGCTTGGAAGGACAGGGGCTCGGCTACACCTTC
clone size: many; D gene: -; V gene: TRBV20-1; J gene: TRBJ1-2; CDR3 length: 12; CDR3 protein: CSARPQERGYTF; CDR3 DNA: TGCAGTGCTAGACCACAGGAGAGGGGCTACACCTTC
clone size: -; D gene: -; V gene: TRBV3-1; J gene: TRBJ1-2; CDR3 length: 16; CDR3 protein: CASSQVAGRANYGYTF; CDR3 DNA: TGTGCCAGCAGCCAAGTCGCTGGAAGAGCTAACTATGGCTACACCTTC
clone size: few; D gene: -; V gene: TRBV6-2/TRBV6-3; J gene: TRBJ1-1; CDR3 length: 14; CDR3 protein: CASSPHGEGTEAFF; CDR3 DNA: TGTGCCAGCAGCCCTCATGGGGAGGGCACTGAAGCTTTCTTT
clone size: many; D gene: -; V gene: TRBV4-3; J gene: TRBJ1-1; CDR3 length: 14; CDR3 protein: CASSRTTGNTEAFF; CDR3 DNA: TGCGCCAGCAGCCGAACAACAGGGAACACTGAAGCTTTCTTT
clone size: many; D gene: -; V gene: TRBV5-5; J gene: TRBJ2-1; CDR3 length: 14; CDR3 protein: CASSLPSGYNEQFF; CDR3 DNA: TGTGCCAGCAGCTTGCCCTCTGGGTACAATGAGCAGTTCTTC
clone size: few; D gene: -; V gene: TRBV7-6; J gene: TRBJ2-3; CDR3 length: 15; CDR3 protein: CASSPDSPRTDTQYF; CDR3 DNA: TGTGCCAGCAGCCCGGACAGCCCACGCACAGATACGCAGTATTTT
clone size: few; D gene: -; V gene: TRBV5-1; J gene: TRBJ2-1; CDR3 length: 14; CDR3 protein: CASSRGGDDNEQFF; CDR3 DNA: TGCGCCAGCAGCCGTGGAGGAGACGACAATGAGCAGTTCTTC
clone size: many; D gene: TRBD1; V gene: TRBV18; J gene: TRBJ1-1; CDR3 length: 14; CDR3 protein: CASSRDRTNTEAFF; CDR3 DNA: TGTGCCAGCTCTCGGGACAGGACGAACACTGAAGCTTTCTTT
clone size: -; D gene: -; V gene: TRBV5-4; J gene: TRBJ2-1; CDR3 length: 14; CDR3 protein: CASSLGGRPGEQFF; CDR3 DNA: TGTGCCAGCAGCTTGGGGGGGCGGCCCGGTGAGCAGTTCTTC
clone size: many; D gene: -; V gene: TRBV9; J gene: TRBJ2-7; CDR3 length: 13; CDR3 protein: CASSVGQTYEQYF; CDR3 DNA: TGTGCCAGCAGCGTAGGACAGACCTACGAGCAGTACTTC